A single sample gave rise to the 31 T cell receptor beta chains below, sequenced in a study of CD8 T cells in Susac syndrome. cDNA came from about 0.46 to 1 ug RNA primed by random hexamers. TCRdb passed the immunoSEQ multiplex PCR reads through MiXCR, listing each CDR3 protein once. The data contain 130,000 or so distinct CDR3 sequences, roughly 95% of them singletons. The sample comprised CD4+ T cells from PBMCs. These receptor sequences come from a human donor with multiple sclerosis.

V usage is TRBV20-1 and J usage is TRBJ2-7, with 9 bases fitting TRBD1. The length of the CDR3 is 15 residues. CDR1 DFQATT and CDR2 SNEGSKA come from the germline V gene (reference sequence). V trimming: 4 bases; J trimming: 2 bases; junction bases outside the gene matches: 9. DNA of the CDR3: TGCAGTGCTAATCCCCCCAGACAGGGGGCCTACGAGCAGTACTTC. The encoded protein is CSANPPRQGAYEQYF.

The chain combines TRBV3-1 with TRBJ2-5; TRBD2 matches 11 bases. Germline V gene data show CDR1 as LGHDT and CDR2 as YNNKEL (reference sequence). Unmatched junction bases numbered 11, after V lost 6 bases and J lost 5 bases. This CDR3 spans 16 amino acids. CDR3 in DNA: TGTGCCAGCAGAATAGCGGGAGGGCCGAGTTTGGAGACCCAGTACTTC. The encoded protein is CASRIAGGPSLETQYF.

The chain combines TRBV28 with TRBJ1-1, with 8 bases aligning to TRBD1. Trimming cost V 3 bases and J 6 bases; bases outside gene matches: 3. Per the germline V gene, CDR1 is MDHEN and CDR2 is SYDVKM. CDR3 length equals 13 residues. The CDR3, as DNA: TGTGCCAGCAGTTTGGGACAGGTGCCTGAAGCTTTCTTT. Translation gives CASSLGQVPEAFF.

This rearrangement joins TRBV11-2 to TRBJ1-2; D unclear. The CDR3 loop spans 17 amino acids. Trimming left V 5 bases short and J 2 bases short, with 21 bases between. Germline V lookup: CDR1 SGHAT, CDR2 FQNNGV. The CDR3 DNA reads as TGTGCCAGCAGCCAGACGAGAAGCGACCCAAACAACTATGGCTACACCTTC. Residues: CASSQTRSDPNNYGYTF.

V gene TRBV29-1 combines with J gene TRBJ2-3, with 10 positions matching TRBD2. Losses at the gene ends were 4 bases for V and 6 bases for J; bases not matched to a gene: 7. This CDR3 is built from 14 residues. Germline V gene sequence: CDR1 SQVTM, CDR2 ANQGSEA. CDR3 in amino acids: CSVGFASGSDTQYF. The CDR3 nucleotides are TGCAGCGTTGGGTTCGCTAGCGGGAGTGATACGCAGTATTTT.

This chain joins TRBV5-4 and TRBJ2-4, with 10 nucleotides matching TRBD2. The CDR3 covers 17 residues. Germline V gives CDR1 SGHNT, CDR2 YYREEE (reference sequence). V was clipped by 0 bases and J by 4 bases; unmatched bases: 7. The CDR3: CASSLVNVAGGKNIQYF. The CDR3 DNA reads TGTGCCAGCAGCTTGGTAAACGTAGCGGGGGGAAAAAACATTCAGTACTTC.

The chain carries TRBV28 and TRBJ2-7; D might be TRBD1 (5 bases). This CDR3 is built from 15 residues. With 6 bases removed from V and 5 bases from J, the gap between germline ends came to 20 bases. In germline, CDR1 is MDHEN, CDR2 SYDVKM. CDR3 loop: CASRTVGRVLDEQYF. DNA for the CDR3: TGTGCCAGCAGGACCGTGGGCAGGGTACTCGACGAGCAGTACTTC. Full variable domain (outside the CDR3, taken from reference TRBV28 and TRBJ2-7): DVKVTQSSRYLVKRTGEKVFLECVQDMDHENMFWYRQDPGLGLRLIYFSYDVKMKEKGDIPEGYSVSREKKERFSLILESASTNQTSMYLCASRTVGRVLDEQYFGPGTRLTVT.

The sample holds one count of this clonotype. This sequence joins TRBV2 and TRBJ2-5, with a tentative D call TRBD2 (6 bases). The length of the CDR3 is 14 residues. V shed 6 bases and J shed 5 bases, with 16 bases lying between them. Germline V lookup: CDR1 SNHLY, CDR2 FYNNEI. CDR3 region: CASSEGLARETQYF. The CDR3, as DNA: TGTGCCAGCAGCGAGGGACTGGCAAGGGAGACCCAGTACTTC.

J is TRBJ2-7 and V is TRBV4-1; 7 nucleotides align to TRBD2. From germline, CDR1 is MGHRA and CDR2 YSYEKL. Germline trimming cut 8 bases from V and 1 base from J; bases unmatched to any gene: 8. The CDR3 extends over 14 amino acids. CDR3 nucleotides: TGCGCCAGCCGCCCCTCGGGAGGTTCCTACGAGCAGTACTTC. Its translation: CASRPSGGSYEQYF.

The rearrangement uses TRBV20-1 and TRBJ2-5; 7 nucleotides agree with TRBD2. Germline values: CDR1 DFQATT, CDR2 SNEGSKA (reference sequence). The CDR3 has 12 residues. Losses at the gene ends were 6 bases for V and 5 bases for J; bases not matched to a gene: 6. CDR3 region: CSAGQRGETQYF. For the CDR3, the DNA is TGCAGTGCCGGGCAGCGGGGTGAGACCCAGTACTTC.

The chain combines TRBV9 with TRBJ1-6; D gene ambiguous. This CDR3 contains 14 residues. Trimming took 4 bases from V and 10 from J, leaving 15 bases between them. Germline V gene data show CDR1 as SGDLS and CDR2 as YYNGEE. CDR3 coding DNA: TGTGCCAGCAGCTCAGACCGGGGTTACTCACCCCTCCACTTT. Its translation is CASSSDRGYSPLHF.

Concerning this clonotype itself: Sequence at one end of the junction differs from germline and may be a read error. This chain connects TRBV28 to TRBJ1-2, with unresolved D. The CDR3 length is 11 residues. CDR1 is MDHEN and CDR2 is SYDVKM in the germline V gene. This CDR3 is CASSLYRWIFF. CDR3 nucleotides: TGTGCCAGCAGTTTATATAGATGGATCTTCTTC.

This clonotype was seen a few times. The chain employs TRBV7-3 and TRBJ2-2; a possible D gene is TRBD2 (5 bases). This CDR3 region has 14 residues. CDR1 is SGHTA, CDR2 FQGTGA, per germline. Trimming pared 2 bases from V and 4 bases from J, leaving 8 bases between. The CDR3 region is CASSLAGSTGELFF. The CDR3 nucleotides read TGTGCCAGCAGCTTAGCGGGTAGCACCGGGGAGCTGTTTTTT.

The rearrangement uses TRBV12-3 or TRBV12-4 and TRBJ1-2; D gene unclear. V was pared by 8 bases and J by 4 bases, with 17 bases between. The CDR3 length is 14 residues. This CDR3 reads CASGLGGWGYGYTF. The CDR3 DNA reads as TGTGCCAGCGGCTTAGGAGGCTGGGGCTATGGCTACACCTTC.

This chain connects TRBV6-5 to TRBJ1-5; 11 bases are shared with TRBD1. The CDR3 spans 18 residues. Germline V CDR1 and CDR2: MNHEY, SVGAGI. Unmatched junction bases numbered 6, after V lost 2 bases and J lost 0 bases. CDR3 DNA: TGTGCCAGCAGTTACGGGACAGGGGGTTTGGGTAGCAATCAGCCCCAGCATTTT. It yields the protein CASSYGTGGLGSNQPQHF.

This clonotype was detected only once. The CDR3 nucleotides are TGCAGCGGGGGAGATGAAAAACTGTTTTTT. It codes for CSGGDEKLFF. V gene TRBV29-1 combines with J gene TRBJ1-4; D gene ambiguous. The CDR3 runs to 10 residues. V lost 7 bases, J lost 6 bases, and 6 bases lay in between. Germline CDR1 is SQVTM and CDR2 is ANQGSEA. The full variable domain, with the rest looked up from reference TRBV29-1 and TRBJ1-4, is SAVISQKPSRDICQRGTSLTIQCQVDSQVTMMFWYRQQPGQSLTLIATANQGSEATYESGFVIDKFPISRPNLTFSTLTVSNMSPEDSSIYLCSGGDEKLFFGSGTQLSVL.

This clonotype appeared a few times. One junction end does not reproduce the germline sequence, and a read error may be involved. CDR3 loop: CASSHRVGQETQYF. DNA for the CDR3: TGTGCCAGCAGCCACAGGGTCGGCCAAGAGACTCAGTACTTC. This chain joins TRBV14 and TRBJ2-5, with D maybe TRBD1 (5 bases). The CDR3 sequence is 14 residues long. The germline V gene encodes CDR1 SGHDN and CDR2 FVKESK.

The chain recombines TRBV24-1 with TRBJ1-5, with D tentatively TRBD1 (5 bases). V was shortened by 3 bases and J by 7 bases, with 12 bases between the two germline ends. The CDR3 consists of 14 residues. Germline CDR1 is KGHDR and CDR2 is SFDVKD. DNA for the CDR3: TGTGCCACCAGTGATGGTGGGGGAGCGCAGCCCCAGCATTTT. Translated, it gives CATSDGGGAQPQHF.

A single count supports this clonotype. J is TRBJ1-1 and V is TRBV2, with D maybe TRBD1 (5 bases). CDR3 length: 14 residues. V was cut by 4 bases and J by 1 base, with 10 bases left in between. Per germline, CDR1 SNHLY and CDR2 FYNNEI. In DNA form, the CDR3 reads TGTGCCAGCAGTGTCCAGGGCCAGAACACTGAAGCTTTCTTT. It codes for CASSVQGQNTEAFF.

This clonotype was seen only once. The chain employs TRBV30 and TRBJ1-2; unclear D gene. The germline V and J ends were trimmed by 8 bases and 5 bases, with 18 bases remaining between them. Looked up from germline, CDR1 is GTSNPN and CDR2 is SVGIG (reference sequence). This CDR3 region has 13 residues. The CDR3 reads CAGPRTGEYGYTF. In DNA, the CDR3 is TGTGCCGGACCAAGGACGGGAGAGTATGGCTACACCTTC.

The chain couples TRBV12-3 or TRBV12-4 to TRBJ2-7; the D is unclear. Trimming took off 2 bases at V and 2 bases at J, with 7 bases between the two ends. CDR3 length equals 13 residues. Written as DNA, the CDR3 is TGTGCCAGCAGTTTAACCAGCGCCTACGAGCAGTACTTC. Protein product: CASSLTSAYEQYF.

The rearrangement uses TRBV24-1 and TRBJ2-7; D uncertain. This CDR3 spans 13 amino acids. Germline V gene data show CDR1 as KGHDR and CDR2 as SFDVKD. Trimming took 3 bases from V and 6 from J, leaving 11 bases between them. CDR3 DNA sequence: TGTGCCACCAGTGATCCCTACTTGGGCGAGCAGTACTTC. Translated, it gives CATSDPYLGEQYF.

The CDR3 loop is CASSLDKQHEQYF. The CDR3 DNA is TGTGCCAGCAGCTTAGATAAGCAGCACGAGCAGTACTTC. V is TRBV7-3 and J is TRBJ2-7; D is ambiguous. CDR1 is SGHTA and CDR2 is FQGTGA in the germline V gene. The CDR3 consists of 13 residues. V lost 2 bases and J lost 5, with 10 bases in between.

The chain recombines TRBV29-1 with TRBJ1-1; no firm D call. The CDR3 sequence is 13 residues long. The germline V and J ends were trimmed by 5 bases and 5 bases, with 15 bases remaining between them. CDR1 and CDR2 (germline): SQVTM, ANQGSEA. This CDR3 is CSVRGIIWTEAFF. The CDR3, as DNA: TGCAGCGTTCGGGGTATAATTTGGACTGAAGCTTTCTTT.

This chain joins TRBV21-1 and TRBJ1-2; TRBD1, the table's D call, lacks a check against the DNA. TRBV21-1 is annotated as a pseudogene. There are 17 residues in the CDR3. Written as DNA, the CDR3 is TGTGCCAGCAGCAAACCACAGGACAGGGGAAGGGGCTATGGCTACACCTTC. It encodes CASSKPQDRGRGYGYTF.

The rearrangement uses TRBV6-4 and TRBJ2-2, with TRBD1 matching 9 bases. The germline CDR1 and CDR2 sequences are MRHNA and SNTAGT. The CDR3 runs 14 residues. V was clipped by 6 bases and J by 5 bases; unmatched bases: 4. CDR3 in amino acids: CASSLDRGTGELFF. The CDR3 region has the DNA TGTGCCAGCAGCCTCGACAGGGGGACCGGGGAGCTGTTTTTT.

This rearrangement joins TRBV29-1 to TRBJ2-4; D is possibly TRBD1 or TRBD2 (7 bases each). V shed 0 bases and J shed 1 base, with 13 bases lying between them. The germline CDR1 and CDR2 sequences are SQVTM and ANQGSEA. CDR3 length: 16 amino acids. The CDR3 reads CSVEERGGGAKNIQYF. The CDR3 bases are TGCAGCGTTGAAGAAAGGGGAGGGGGCGCCAAAAACATTCAGTACTTC.

Written as DNA, the CDR3 is TGTGCCAGCAGCCCTCCAGGTTTAGACGACCAGCATTTT. Its translation is CASSPPGLDDQHF. The V gene is TRBV7-2, the J gene TRBJ1-5; D unclear. CDR3 length: 13 residues. V was shortened by 5 bases and J by 12 bases, with 17 bases between the two germline ends. Looked up from germline, CDR1 is SGHTA and CDR2 is FQGNSA.

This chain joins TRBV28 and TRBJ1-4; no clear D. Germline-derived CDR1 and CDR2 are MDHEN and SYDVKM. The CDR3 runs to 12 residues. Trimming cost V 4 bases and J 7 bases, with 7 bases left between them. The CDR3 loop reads CASSWEPEKLFF. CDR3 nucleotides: TGTGCCAGCAGTTGGGAGCCTGAAAAACTGTTTTTT.

The chain's CDR3 is CASSPYGGGEQYF. The DNA for the CDR3 is TGTGCCAGCAGCCCCTATGGGGGGGGCGAGCAGTACTTC. This sequence joins TRBV7-9 and TRBJ2-7; 7 positions agree with TRBD2. Germline lookup yields CDR1 SEHNR and CDR2 FQNEAQ (reference sequence). This CDR3 has 13 residues. V lost 5 bases, J lost 6 bases, and 7 bases stayed unmatched.

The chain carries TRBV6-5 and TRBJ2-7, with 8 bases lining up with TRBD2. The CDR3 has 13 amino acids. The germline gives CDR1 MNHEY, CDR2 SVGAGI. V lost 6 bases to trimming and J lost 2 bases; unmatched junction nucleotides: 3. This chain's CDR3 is CASRLAAAYEQYF. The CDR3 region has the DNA TGTGCCAGCAGACTAGCGGCCGCCTACGAGCAGTACTTC.